This T cell receptor (beta chain) was captured in a study of blood T cell repertoires in COVID-19. Study information: Researchers got acute and convalescent COVID-19 samples from the United States, Italy and Spain. T cells, B-cell-depleted T cells, or PBMCs supplied cDNA or gDNA.

Trimming at V came to 5 bases and at J to 3 bases, leaving 7 bases not matched to a gene. The germline V gene has CDR1 LNHDA and CDR2 SQIVND (reference sequence). The CDR3 runs 16 residues. In the source study's methods: Amplified reference gene primers provided the basis for estimating nucleated cell counts. This table comes from immunoSEQ multiplex PCR, and its TCRdb copy is limited to in-frame clones, with some not included. For V, J and clone size, that table is used; D and trimming come from the DNA. In the table there are 75,000 to 85,000 clones, approximately 88% of which are singletons. In its sample, this clone was seen once.

The receptor comes from a human donor in a cohort sampled during active COVID-19. Sequenced material: peripheral blood. The V and J genes are TRBV19 and TRBJ2-3; 11 bases map to TRBD2. The CDR3 loop reads CASSLRLAGPTDTQYF. DNA for the CDR3: TGTGCCAGTAGTCTTCGACTAGCGGGACCGACAGATACGCAGTATTTT.